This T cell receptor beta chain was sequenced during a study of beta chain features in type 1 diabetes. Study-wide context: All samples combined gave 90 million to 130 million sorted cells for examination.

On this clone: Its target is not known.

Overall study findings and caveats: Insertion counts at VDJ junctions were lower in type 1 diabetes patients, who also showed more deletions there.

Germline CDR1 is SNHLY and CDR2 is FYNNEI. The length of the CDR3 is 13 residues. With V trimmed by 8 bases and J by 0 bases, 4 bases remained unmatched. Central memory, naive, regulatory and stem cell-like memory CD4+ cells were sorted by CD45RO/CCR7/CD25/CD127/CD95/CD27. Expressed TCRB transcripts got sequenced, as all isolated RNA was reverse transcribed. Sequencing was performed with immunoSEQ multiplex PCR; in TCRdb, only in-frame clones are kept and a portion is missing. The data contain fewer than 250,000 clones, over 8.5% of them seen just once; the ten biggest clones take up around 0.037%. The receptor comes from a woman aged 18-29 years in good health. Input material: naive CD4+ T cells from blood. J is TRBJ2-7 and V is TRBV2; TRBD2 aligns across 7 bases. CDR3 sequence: CASGPSGSYEQYF. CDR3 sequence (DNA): TGTGCCAGCGGGCCTAGCGGCTCCTACGAGCAGTACTTC.